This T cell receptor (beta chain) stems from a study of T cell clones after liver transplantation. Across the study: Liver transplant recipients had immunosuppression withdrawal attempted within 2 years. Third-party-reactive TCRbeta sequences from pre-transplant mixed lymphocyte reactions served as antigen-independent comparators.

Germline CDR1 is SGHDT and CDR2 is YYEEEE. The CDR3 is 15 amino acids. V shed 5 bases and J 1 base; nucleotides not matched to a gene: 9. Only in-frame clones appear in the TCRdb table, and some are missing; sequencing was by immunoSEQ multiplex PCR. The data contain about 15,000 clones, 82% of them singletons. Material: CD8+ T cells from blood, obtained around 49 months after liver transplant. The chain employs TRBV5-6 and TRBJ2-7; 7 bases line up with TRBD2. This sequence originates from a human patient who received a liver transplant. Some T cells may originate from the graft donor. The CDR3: CASSPLLGGSYEQYF. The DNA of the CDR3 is TGTGCCAGCAGTCCGCTTTTGGGGGGGTCCTACGAGCAGTACTTC.